This T cell receptor (beta chain) comes out of a study of human T cells and chemical hapten exposure. Overall study context: Once 0.01% DPC had been applied to the upper back by patch test, readings were taken at 6 days.

Original processing notes: Ranging from about 20,000 to 700,000, TCR counts per sample had a median value of around 90,000. Each CDR3 protein gets one entry after TCRdb re-called the RACE reads with MiXCR. For this entry, the V and J calls and clone size follow TCRdb and not the study's own pipeline. The repertoire has roughly 90,000 distinct CDR3 sequences, under 13% of them found once; the top ten carry roughly 1%. Study-level results: In the PT1 data, expanded TCR counts showed a positive correlation with patch test score.

To note about this clonotype: Its cognate antigen is unknown. This could be a read error, since a much larger clone is one nucleotide away.

V dropped 0 bases and J dropped 1 base, with 5 bases sitting between them. CDR1 and CDR2 (germline): WSHSY, SAAADI. CDR3 length equals 14 residues. Time point defined: patch test 3, about 24 weeks after DPC sensitization. Treatment reported: therapeutic diphenylcyclopropenone sensitization with weekly scalp DPC. This TCR came from a young woman with alopecia areata. Some clones in this sample may be carry-over from other donors' samples. The chain links TRBV10-2 to TRBJ2-3; D is uncertain. This specimen was whole blood, taken in connection with sensitization to the hapten diphenylcyclopropenone (DPC). CDR3 coding DNA: TGCGCCAGCAGTGAGTCGTGGGGCACAGATACGCAGTATTTT. Encoded protein: CASSESWGTDTQYF.